Sequencing of this T cell receptor (beta chain) was carried out in a study of blood T cell repertoires in COVID-19. Whole-study context: Samples of COVID-19 (acute and convalescent) were obtained from the United States, Italy and Spain. PBMCs, B-cell-depleted T cells, or T cells were the source of the cDNA or gDNA that made up the material.

Authors' analysis steps: It was from reference gene primer amplification that nucleated cell counts were estimated. The assay was immunoSEQ multiplex PCR, and TCRdb's table has in-frame clones only and misses some. D and trimming were read from the DNA, whereas the V and J calls and clone size are those reported in that table. This table has approximately 150,000 clones, 83% appearing once. The germline CDR1 and CDR2 sequences are SNHLY and FYNNEI. There are 16 residues in the CDR3. V was clipped by 4 bases and J by 1 base; unmatched bases: 9. The rearrangement links TRBV2 to TRBJ1-1, with 7 bases identical to TRBD1. Sequenced input: peripheral blood. The clonotype was recovered from a woman aged 80 or over with acute or convalescent COVID-19. In DNA, the CDR3 is TGTGCCAGCAGTGTTCCGACAGGGACCCCGAACACTGAAGCTTTCTTT. Translating it yields CASSVPTGTPNTEAFF.